One T cell receptor (beta chain) is described in this entry. The sample belongs to a study of blood T cell repertoires in COVID-19. Study in general: Samples representing acute and convalescent COVID-19 were sourced from the United States, Italy and Spain.

Germline CDR1 is SGHNT and CDR2 is YENEEA. CDR3 size: 15 residues. J was trimmed by 3 bases and V by 5 bases; bases with no gene match: 4. Method: immunoSEQ multiplex PCR; TCRdb's copy keeps in-frame clones and lacks some. The data show about 340,000 clones, with 87% seen just once and roughly 6% held by the top ten. V usage is TRBV11-3 and J usage is TRBJ2-7; TRBD2 matches 13 bases. Sequenced input: peripheral blood. This sequence was found in a woman aged 45 to 65 with COVID-19, enrolled during active disease. CDR3 nucleotides: TGTGCCAGCAGCCTTAGGACTAGCGGGAGCTACGAGCAGTACTTC. Translation gives CASSLRTSGSYEQYF.